This is a list of T cell receptor beta chains from one sample in a study of blood T cell repertoires in COVID-19. Sequenced by immunoSEQ multiplex PCR; TCRdb stores in-frame clones only, minus some. The sample lists a few hundred thousand clones, approximately 89% occurring once. Sequenced: peripheral blood. These receptors came from a woman aged 40 to 50 who had recovered from COVID-19. The CDR3 runs from the conserved cysteine through the conserved F or W. Each record gives: J gene, D gene, clone size, V gene, CDR3 protein, CDR3 DNA. D genes are given only for firm matches. Clone size appears in some rows only: once, few, many, or a class for an expanded clone.

TRBJ1-1 NA NA TRBV19 CASSNYVGGGDPEAFF TGTGCCAGTAGTAATTACGTCGGGGGAGGGGACCCTGAAGCTTTCTTT
TRBJ2-5 TRBD2 NA TRBV13 CASSFIAGEYPETQYF TGTGCCAGCAGCTTCATAGCGGGAGAGTACCCAGAGACCCAGTACTTC
TRBJ1-2 NA NA TRBV19 CASSIAGMRHSNYGYTF TGTGCCAGTAGTATAGCGGGGATGAGACACTCGAACTATGGCTACACCTTC
TRBJ2-7 NA NA TRBV7-9 CASSPSGGGFYEQYF TGTGCCAGCAGCCCGAGTGGAGGCGGATTCTACGAGCAGTACTTC
TRBJ2-7 NA NA TRBV6-5 CASSYPRAGVYEQYF TGTGCCAGCAGTTACCCCCGGGCAGGGGTATACGAGCAGTACTTC
TRBJ2-2 NA NA TRBV9 CASSVLTGELFF TGTGCCAGCAGCGTACTCACCGGGGAGCTGTTTTTT
TRBJ2-5 TRBD1 once TRBV2 CASRLDRVQETQYF TGTGCCAGCAGGCTTGACAGGGTACAAGAGACCCAGTACTTC
TRBJ2-3 NA NA TRBV6-6 CASSASEDTQYF TGTGCCAGCAGTGCCAGTGAAGATACGCAGTATTTT
TRBJ1-1 NA NA TRBV30 CAWRQRESEAFF TGTGCCTGGAGGCAACGGGAGTCTGAAGCTTTCTTT
TRBJ1-2 NA NA TRBV5-6 CASSRKQHREVLGYTF TGTGCCAGCAGCCGGAAACAACACAGGGAAGTATTAGGCTACACCTTC
TRBJ2-1 TRBD2 NA TRBV2 CASSDLAGGRLNEQFF TGTGCCAGCAGTGATCTAGCGGGAGGGAGGTTGAATGAGCAGTTCTTC
TRBJ1-1 NA NA TRBV21-1 CASSEGFVNTEAFF TGTGCCAGCAGCGAGGGATTTGTGAACACTGAAGCTTTCTTT
TRBJ2-5 TRBD2 NA TRBV13 CASRIGREETQYF TGTGCCAGCAGGATTGGGAGGGAAGAGACCCAGTACTTC
TRBJ2-7 TRBD2 NA TRBV7-9 CASSSRDYPSYEQYF TGTGCCAGCAGCAGCCGGGACTACCCCTCCTACGAGCAGTACTTC
TRBJ1-4 NA NA TRBV7-2 CASSLVGRGRATNEKLFF TGTGCCAGCAGCTTAGTCGGTAGGGGTAGGGCAACTAATGAAAAACTGTTTTTT
TRBJ2-1 TRBD2 NA TRBV5-6 CASSSATSGPDNEQFF TGTGCCAGCAGCTCCGCCACTAGCGGGCCCGACAATGAGCAGTTCTTC
TRBJ2-5 TRBD2 NA TRBV20-1 CSASPLAGKGETQYF TGCAGTGCTAGTCCCCTAGCGGGAAAGGGGGAGACCCAGTACTTC
TRBJ2-7 TRBD1 NA TRBV2 CASNQFRGEQYF TGTGCCAGCAACCAGTTCAGGGGGGAGCAGTACTTC
TRBJ1-1 NA NA TRBV11-2 CASSLTSRPTEAFF TGTGCCAGCAGCTTAACATCACGCCCAACTGAAGCTTTCTTT
TRBJ2-6 NA NA TRBV5-1 CASSPLINSGANVLTF TGCGCCAGCAGCCCGTTAATAAACTCTGGGGCCAACGTCCTGACTTTC
TRBJ2-2 NA NA TRBV24-1 CATQTSNTGELFF TGTGCCACACAGACTAGTAACACCGGGGAGCTGTTTTTT
TRBJ2-3 TRBD2 NA TRBV3-1/TRBV3-2 CASSQGAGGAAQYF TGTGCCAGCAGCCAAGGAGCCGGGGGGGCTGCGCAGTATTTT
TRBJ1-2 NA few TRBV24-1 CATSESGNEPNYGYTF TGTGCCACCAGTGAGTCCGGGAATGAGCCTAACTATGGCTACACCTTC
TRBJ1-2 TRBD1 NA TRBV2 CASSEQGQGYGYTF TGTGCCAGCAGTGAACAGGGACAGGGCTATGGCTACACCTTC
TRBJ1-1 NA NA TRBV27 CASTHAGNTEAFF TGTGCCAGCACTCACGCCGGGAACACTGAAGCTTTCTTT
TRBJ2-5 NA once TRBV2 CASSGYRVEETQYF TGTGCCAGCAGTGGATACAGGGTGGAGGAGACCCAGTACTTC
TRBJ2-3 NA NA TRBV10-1 CASSESSGTQYF TGCGCCAGCTCCGAGTCGAGCGGAACGCAGTATTTT
TRBJ2-7 TRBD1 NA TRBV9 CASSTGTGVPEQYF TGTGCCAGCAGTACCGGGACAGGGGTCCCCGAGCAGTACTTC
TRBJ2-2 NA NA TRBV2 CASRDTGNTGELFF TGTGCCAGCAGGGACACAGGGAACACCGGGGAGCTGTTTTTT
TRBJ2-7 TRBD1 NA TRBV28 CASSPRDSQYF TGTGCCAGCAGTCCCCGGGACAGTCAGTACTTC
TRBJ2-3 NA NA TRBV5-6 CASSPAGVTSTDTQYF TGTGCCAGCAGCCCCGCCGGGGTCACAAGCACAGATACGCAGTATTTT
TRBJ1-3 TRBD1 NA TRBV10-3 CAISELGQGGNTIYF TGTGCCATCAGTGAGTTGGGACAGGGAGGAAACACCATATATTTT
TRBJ2-3 TRBD2 NA TRBV18 CASSPTPRGGTDTQYF TGTGCCAGCTCACCGACCCCCCGGGGGGGCACAGATACGCAGTATTTT
TRBJ2-7 TRBD2 NA TRBV11-2 CASSFLGTSLYEQYF TGTGCCAGCAGCTTCCTCGGGACTAGTTTGTACGAGCAGTACTTC
TRBJ2-1 NA NA TRBV21-1 CASSKDEGTYNEQFF TGTGCCAGCAGCAAGGACGAGGGCACCTACAATGAGCAGTTCTTC
TRBJ2-1 NA NA TRBV19 CASSPRRRNEQFF TGTGCCAGTAGCCCAAGGAGGAGGAATGAGCAGTTCTTC
TRBJ1-1 TRBD1 NA TRBV6-6 CASSYRDRTEAFF TGTGCCAGCAGTTATAGGGACAGGACTGAAGCTTTCTTT
TRBJ1-2 TRBD1 NA TRBV2 CASTGTGSSLNYGYTF TGTGCCAGCACCGGGACAGGGTCCTCCCTTAACTATGGCTACACCTTC
TRBJ2-1 NA once TRBV6-5 CASSYSSVLRNEQFF TGTGCCAGCAGTTACTCGAGTGTCCTTCGGAATGAGCAGTTCTTC
TRBJ1-1 NA once TRBV10-3 CAIRSQVNTEAFF TGTGCCATCCGAAGCCAGGTGAACACTGAAGCTTTCTTT
TRBJ1-2 NA once TRBV4-3 CASSQLGKSYTF TGCGCCAGCAGCCAACTCGGGAAGAGCTACACCTTC
TRBJ2-7 NA NA TRBV6-6 CASSISSYEQYF TGTGCCAGCTCGATTAGCTCCTACGAGCAGTACTTC
TRBJ2-4 NA NA TRBV6-6 CASGPSENIQYF TGTGCCAGCGGGCCTAGCGAAAACATTCAGTACTTC
TRBJ2-1 TRBD2 NA TRBV9 CASSVAGSGMHEQFF TGTGCCAGCAGCGTAGCGGGGAGCGGGATGCATGAGCAGTTCTTC
TRBJ1-1 NA NA TRBV2 CASVVSESGTEAFF TGTGCCAGCGTCGTTAGTGAGTCCGGCACTGAAGCTTTCTTT
TRBJ2-5 NA once TRBV18 CASSPLAHGEWTQYF TGTGCCAGCTCACCACTCGCACACGGAGAATGGACCCAGTACTTC
TRBJ2-3 TRBD1 NA TRBV27 CASSLNRGTSTDTQYF TGTGCCAGCAGCCTCAACAGGGGTACTAGCACAGATACGCAGTATTTT
TRBJ2-3 NA NA TRBV7-8 CASSPPRGQDTQYF TGTGCCAGCAGCCCTCCCCGTGGACAAGATACGCAGTATTTT
TRBJ1-2 NA NA TRBV15 CATSRDLGNYGYTF TGTGCCACCAGCAGAGATCTCGGGAACTATGGCTACACCTTC
TRBJ2-7 NA NA TRBV19 CASFWAEQYF TGTGCCAGTTTTTGGGCCGAGCAGTACTTC
TRBJ2-2 NA NA TRBV5-1 CASSLRPQGNTGELFF TGCGCCAGCAGCTTGAGGCCCCAGGGGAACACCGGGGAGCTGTTTTTT
TRBJ2-1 NA few TRBV2 CASSEEGRNNEQFF TGTGCCAGCAGTGAAGAGGGGCGGAACAATGAGCAGTTCTTC
TRBJ1-1 TRBD1 NA TRBV19 CASRRDRETGEAFF TGTGCCAGTAGAAGGGACAGGGAGACGGGTGAAGCTTTCTTT
TRBJ2-3 NA once TRBV18 CASSPLRGRAGENTQYF TGTGCCAGCTCACCATTGAGGGGGAGGGCCGGCGAGAATACGCAGTATTTT
TRBJ1-1 NA NA TRBV19 CASSLTKGGEAFF TGTGCCAGTAGTCTTACAAAAGGGGGTGAAGCTTTCTTT